The sequence of this T cell receptor beta chain was determined in a study of blood T cell repertoires in COVID-19. Across the study: T cells, B-cell-depleted T cells, or PBMCs supplied cDNA or gDNA.

The CDR3 has 15 amino acids. V lost 0 bases, J lost 5 bases, and 11 bases lay in between. CDR1 is SGDLS, CDR2 YYNGEE, per germline. Across about two dozen US areas, participants ranged in age from roughly 18 to 95 years. Some clones are missing from TCRdb's copy, which holds only in-frame ones; the method was immunoSEQ multiplex PCR. The data contain some 260,000 clones, under 90% of them singletons. The TCR originated in a man younger than 45 with acute COVID-19. Material: PBMCs or T cells enriched from blood (not recorded which). The chain couples TRBV9 to TRBJ2-2; TRBD1 might be the D (6 bases). CDR3 in amino acids: CASSVAGVGTGELFF. The DNA for the CDR3 is TGTGCCAGCAGCGTAGCAGGGGTTGGAACCGGGGAGCTGTTTTTT.